Below, 22 T cell receptor beta chains from the same sample are listed, as sequenced in a study of OX40 agonist ivuxolimab in advanced cancers. Only in-frame clones appear in the TCRdb table, and some are missing; sequencing was by immunoSEQ multiplex PCR. The table has 25,000 to 30,000 clones, 90% seen once; the top ten hold 24%. The sequencing used CD4+ or CD8+ T cells sorted from blood, collected in a trial of the OX40 agonist ivuxolimab. The source of these receptors is an adult with an advanced solid tumor such as melanoma, head and neck, liver or kidney cancer.

The gene calls are TRBV4-1 and TRBJ2-7, with D unresolved. This CDR3 region has 13 residues. V lost 0 bases and J lost 4, with 7 bases in between. Germline V CDR1 and CDR2: MGHRA, YSYEKL. This chain's CDR3 is CASSQDYVYEQYF. The CDR3 bases are TGCGCCAGCAGCCAAGATTACGTGTACGAGCAGTACTTC.

The chain recombines TRBV27 with TRBJ2-7; D unclear. Germline V gives CDR1 MNHEY, CDR2 SMNVEV (reference sequence). Trimming pared 2 bases from V and 1 base from J, leaving 9 bases between. The CDR3 runs 14 residues. The CDR3 bases are TGTGCCAGCAGTTTAAATCTCGGGTCCTACGAGCAGTACTTC. As protein: CASSLNLGSYEQYF.

This rearrangement joins TRBV14 to TRBJ2-1, with a weak D call TRBD2 (6 bases). This CDR3 is 13 amino acids long. Germline loops: CDR1 SGHDN, CDR2 FVKESK. V lost 1 base to trimming and J lost 12 bases, with 13 bases between them. The CDR3 region has the DNA TGTGCCAGCAGCCAAGGGGACGCCGGGGGGCAGTTCTTC. Translating it yields CASSQGDAGGQFF.

The chain carries TRBV14 and TRBJ1-2; D gene uncertain. Germline assignment: CDR1 SGHDN and CDR2 FVKESK. The CDR3 loop spans 16 amino acids. The V and J ends lost 1 base and 8 bases respectively, with 20 bases between them. The CDR3 nucleotides read TGTGCCAGCAGCCAAGTGTGGTCTGTGTCGACTATGGGCTACACCTTC. Its translation is CASSQVWSVSTMGYTF. The variable domain in full, with the rest retrieved from reference TRBV14 and TRBJ1-2, is EAGVTQFPSHSVIEKGQTVTLRCDPISGHDNLYWYRRVMGKEIKFLLHFVKESKQDESGMPNNRFLAERTGGTYSTLKVQPAELEDSGVYFCASSQVWSVSTMGYTFGSGTRLTVV.

The gene calls are TRBV27 and TRBJ2-1; 7 nucleotides match TRBD2. The CDR3 contains 12 residues. Germline CDR1 and CDR2: MNHEY and SMNVEV (reference sequence). V lost 9 bases and J lost 6; bases outside the gene matches: 5. CDR3 bases: TGTGCCAGTCGACTAGCATTCAATGAGCAGTTCTTC. Encoded protein: CASRLAFNEQFF.

This chain links TRBV7-9 with TRBJ1-1; weak D call: TRBD1 (5 bases). Deletions cut 4 bases from V and 0 bases from J, with 12 bases between. CDR3 length: 15 amino acids. Germline loops: CDR1 SEHNR, CDR2 FQNEAQ (reference sequence). The CDR3 sequence: CASSSPGRLNTEAFF. The CDR3 DNA reads TGTGCCAGCAGCTCGCCGGGACGTCTGAACACTGAAGCTTTCTTT.

The chain combines TRBV7-2 with TRBJ2-7, with 7 bases identical to TRBD1. The CDR3 contains 18 residues. The germline gives CDR1 SGHTA, CDR2 FQGNSA. The junction had 21 bases not matched to a gene; V was cut back by 5 bases and J by 5 bases. The CDR3 loop is CASSPDQGVLFLIHEQYF. The CDR3 bases are TGTGCCAGCAGCCCCGATCAGGGGGTATTATTCTTAATCCACGAGCAGTACTTC.

This chain links TRBV13 with TRBJ2-3; D gene unclear. The germline gives CDR1 PRHDT, CDR2 FYEKMQ (reference sequence). The CDR3 sequence is 14 residues long. Trimming took 0 bases from V and 0 from J, leaving 4 bases between them. This CDR3 reads CASSLGLSTDTQYF. The DNA of the CDR3 is TGTGCCAGCAGCTTAGGACTAAGCACAGATACGCAGTATTTT.

The CDR3 region has the DNA TGTGCCAGCAGCTTAGAACAGGGGAACACTGAAGCTTTCTTT. Translated: CASSLEQGNTEAFF. V gene TRBV7-2 combines with J gene TRBJ1-1, with D possibly TRBD1 on 6 matching bases. The CDR3 covers 14 residues. Trimming took 1 base from V and 1 from J, leaving 7 bases between them. Germline CDR1 SGHTA, CDR2 FQGNSA.

The chain joins TRBV7-9 to TRBJ2-5; the D gene is possibly TRBD2 (5 bases). The CDR3 has 14 residues. With 0 bases removed from V and 3 bases from J, the gap between germline ends came to 8 bases. Germline V gene lookup returns CDR1 SEHNR and CDR2 FQNEAQ (reference sequence). The chain's CDR3 is CASSLASGEETQYF. CDR3 bases: TGTGCCAGCAGCTTAGCGTCCGGGGAAGAGACCCAGTACTTC.

This chain joins TRBV13 and TRBJ2-7; the D is unclear. Germline loops: CDR1 PRHDT, CDR2 FYEKMQ (reference sequence). The V and J ends lost 0 bases and 0 bases respectively, with 9 bases between them. This CDR3 is 15 amino acids long. The CDR3 region is CASSLGPRDSYEQYF. CDR3 bases: TGTGCCAGCAGCTTAGGCCCTCGCGACTCCTACGAGCAGTACTTC.

The rearrangement uses TRBV5-5 and TRBJ2-5, with D perhaps matching TRBD1 (5 bases). Germline CDR1 is SGHKS and CDR2 is YYEKEE (reference sequence). The length of the CDR3 is 13 residues. Trimming pared 3 bases from V and 7 bases from J, leaving 13 bases between. The CDR3, as DNA: TGTGCCAGCAGCTCCGACAGCCCTTGGACCCAGTACTTC. Translating gives CASSSDSPWTQYF.

This chain connects TRBV27 to TRBJ2-2; TRBD2 is a possible D gene (6 bases). Germline V gives CDR1 MNHEY, CDR2 SMNVEV (reference sequence). CDR3 size: 16 residues. The V gene lost 3 bases and the J gene lost 4 bases, with 15 bases spanning the gap. CDR3 nucleotide sequence: TGTGCCAGCAGTTTGGTGGCGGGGTTGGGCACCGGGGAGCTGTTTTTT. This codes for CASSLVAGLGTGELFF.

CDR3 sequence (DNA): TGTGCCAGCAGCTTATACGATTATGGCCGAAGCACAGATACGCAGTATTTT. Translation gives CASSLYDYGRSTDTQYF. The chain recombines TRBV7-6 with TRBJ2-3; D uncertain. Germline CDR1 is SGHVS and CDR2 is FNYEAQ. The V end lost 2 bases, the J end lost 0 bases, and 15 bases lay between the germline ends. The CDR3 extends over 17 amino acids.

The rearrangement links TRBV7-6 to TRBJ1-1; D uncertain. Per the germline V gene, CDR1 is SGHVS and CDR2 is FNYEAQ. This CDR3 spans 14 amino acids. V shed 1 base and J shed 1 base, with 7 bases lying between them. The CDR3 DNA reads TGTGCCAGCAGCTTAGATACACCGAACACTGAAGCTTTCTTT. This sequence encodes CASSLDTPNTEAFF.

V gene TRBV7-8 combines with J gene TRBJ2-1, with TRBD2 matching 8 bases. V dropped 4 bases and J dropped 1; count of bases not matched to a gene: 6. Germline lookup yields CDR1 SGHVS and CDR2 FQNEAQ. The CDR3 totals 16 residues. CDR3 loop: CASSYIAGWSYNEQFF. The CDR3 nucleotides are TGTGCCAGCAGCTACATAGCGGGATGGTCCTACAATGAGCAGTTCTTC.

This rearrangement joins TRBV5-4 to TRBJ1-2; 11 bases match TRBD1. Germline values: CDR1 SGHNT, CDR2 YYREEE (reference sequence). There are 14 residues in the CDR3. V lost 5 bases and J lost 4; bases outside the gene matches: 4. The chain's CDR3 is CASSPGQGAYGYTF. For the CDR3, the DNA is TGTGCCAGCAGTCCCGGACAGGGGGCCTATGGCTACACCTTC.

The chain recombines TRBV7-2 with TRBJ2-7; D is unclear. The V end lost 1 base, the J end lost 6 bases, and 4 bases lay between the germline ends. Germline loops: CDR1 SGHTA, CDR2 FQGNSA. This CDR3 has 11 amino acids. The CDR3 reads CASSLVSEQYF. The CDR3 DNA sequence: TGTGCCAGCAGCTTAGTTTCCGAGCAGTACTTC.

This chain connects TRBV27 to TRBJ2-1; the D gene is possibly TRBD2 (6 bases). Trimming removed 1 base at V and 4 bases at J, with 14 bases between. Germline V gene data show CDR1 as MNHEY and CDR2 as SMNVEV (reference sequence). CDR3 length equals 16 residues. CDR3 amino acids: CASSLFGGVWYNEQFF. The CDR3 region has the DNA TGTGCCAGCAGTTTATTCGGCGGGGTTTGGTACAATGAGCAGTTCTTC.

In its sample, this clone was seen once. This chain uses TRBV7-9 with TRBJ1-1; D gene uncertain. Germline assignment: CDR1 SEHNR and CDR2 FQNEAQ (reference sequence). This CDR3 comprises 16 residues. V lost 0 bases to trimming and J lost 1 base, with 12 bases between them. CDR3 nucleotides: TGTGCCAGCAGCTTAGCTCTCGGGGTAGAGAACACTGAAGCTTTCTTT. Translating gives CASSLALGVENTEAFF.

The chain is built from TRBV6-1 and TRBJ2-7, with D possibly TRBD1 on 5 matching bases. This CDR3 comprises 15 residues. V was cut by 1 base and J by 2 bases, with 12 bases left in between. In germline, CDR1 is MNHNS, CDR2 SASEGT. CDR3 loop: CASSEDGSGPYEQYF. DNA of the CDR3: TGTGCCAGCAGTGAAGACGGGTCAGGGCCCTACGAGCAGTACTTC.

The V gene is TRBV12-2, the J gene TRBJ2-3; TRBD2 reflects the table's D call only, with no check against the DNA. TRBV12-2 is marked as a pseudogene. The CDR3 has 17 amino acids. DNA of the CDR3: TGTGCAAGTCGCTTAGCCGCAGCGGCAGAGGGTCCAGATACGCAGTATTTT. Residues: CASRLAAAAEGPDTQYF.